This T cell receptor beta chain was sequenced during a study of human T cells and chemical hapten exposure. To note about this clonotype: This may stem from a read error, because a much larger clone lies one nucleotide away.

Sample time point: patch test 2, 6 weeks after DPC sensitization. The sample's treatment: therapeutic diphenylcyclopropenone sensitization with weekly scalp DPC. One entry per CDR3 protein results from TCRdb running MiXCR on the RACE reads. This table holds about 96,000 distinct CDR3 sequences, 9.3% found once. The receptor comes from a woman aged 35 to 49 with alopecia areata. Some clones in this sample may be carry-over from other donors' samples. Sequenced here: whole blood, sampled in connection with sensitization to the hapten diphenylcyclopropenone (DPC).

CDR3 nucleotides: TGTGCCAGCACCCTGACAGGGGGCGCGACTTTCTTT. This translates into CASTLTGGATFF. This chain connects TRBV12-3 or TRBV12-4 to TRBJ1-1, with TRBD1 matching over 10 bases. CDR3 length: 12 amino acids. Germline trimming cut 7 bases from V and 12 bases from J; bases unmatched to any gene: 8.